What follows are 27 T cell receptor beta chains derived from one specimen sequenced in a study of cytomegalovirus exposure and HLA in healthy donors. The PCR contained 60 Vbeta and 13 Jbeta primers. The table came from immunoSEQ multiplex PCR; TCRdb's copy has only in-frame clones and leaves some out. The sample has 200,000 to 250,000 clones, roughly 70% seen once. The source material was PBMCs. Receptors originate from a man aged 35 to 55 in good health and CMV-seropositive.

This clone was observed once. The chain has TRBV18 and TRBJ2-5, with no clear D. V was clipped by 3 bases and J by 1 base, with 9 bases between them. Germline-derived CDR1 and CDR2 are KGHSH and LQKENI. The CDR3 sequence is 14 residues long. The CDR3 protein is CASSPTQPQETQYF. In DNA, the CDR3 is TGTGCCAGCTCACCGACACAGCCCCAAGAGACCCAGTACTTC. The complete variable domain, with remaining parts taken from reference TRBV18 and TRBJ2-5, reads NAGVMQNPRHLVRRRGQEARLRCSPMKGHSHVYWYRQLPEEGLKFMVYLQKENIIDESGMPKERFSAEFPKEGPSILRIQQVVRGDSAAYFCASSPTQPQETQYFGPGTRLLVL.

The chain combines TRBV6-5 with TRBJ1-2; no firm D call. Trimming took off 4 bases at V and 8 bases at J, with 11 bases between the two ends. This CDR3 spans 12 amino acids. Germline V gene lookup returns CDR1 MNHEY and CDR2 SVGAGI. CDR3 residues: CASSSRGGGYTF. The CDR3 DNA reads as TGTGCCAGCAGTTCCCGTGGAGGGGGCTACACCTTC.

The chain recombines TRBV20-1 with TRBJ2-3; TRBD2 aligns across 8 bases. The V gene end was trimmed by 5 bases and the J gene end by 14 bases; junction bases not matched to a gene: 9. Germline CDR1 reads DFQATT; CDR2 reads SNEGSKA (reference sequence). The CDR3 consists of 11 residues. The CDR3 DNA sequence: TGCAGTGCTGCCCCAGCGGGGGCCCTGTATTTT. This encodes CSAAPAGALYF.

The chain links TRBV13 to TRBJ2-2, with D perhaps matching TRBD1 (5 bases). The CDR3 extends over 13 amino acids. The ends were cut back, 5 bases at V and 6 bases at J, with 10 bases in the middle. Germline CDR1 is PRHDT and CDR2 is FYEKMQ (reference sequence). The CDR3 DNA sequence: TGTGCCAGCAGCATACAGGTCTCCGGGGAGCTGTTTTTT. Translated: CASSIQVSGELFF.

This clone was picked up a small number of times. The genes are TRBV5-6 and TRBJ1-4, with TRBD1 matching 9 bases. Germline loops: CDR1 SGHDT, CDR2 YYEEEE. The CDR3 has 17 amino acids. The trim removed 5 bases at V and 0 bases at J, leaving 8 bases unmatched. CDR3 sequence reads: CASSSGQGLATNEKLFF. The CDR3 coding sequence is TGTGCCAGCAGTTCGGGACAGGGATTAGCAACTAATGAAAAACTGTTTTTT.

V and J are TRBV13 and TRBJ2-7; D may be TRBD2 (5 bases). Between the trimmed V and J ends, which lost 3 bases and 2 bases, there was a span of 8 bases. The germline V gene has CDR1 PRHDT and CDR2 FYEKMQ (reference sequence). The CDR3 has 13 residues. CDR3 protein: CASSFEGAYEQYF. The CDR3 DNA reads as TGTGCCAGCAGCTTTGAGGGCGCCTACGAGCAGTACTTC. Based on the CDR3 plus reference TRBV13 and TRBJ2-7, the full variable domain is AAGVIQSPRHLIKEKRETATLKCYPIPRHDTVYWYQQGPGQDPQFLISFYEKMQSDKGSIPDRFSAQQFSDYHSELNMSSLELGDSALYFCASSFEGAYEQYFGPGTRLTVT.

The CDR3 is CASSLINSPLHF. For the CDR3, the DNA is TGTGCCAGCAGCTTGATAAATTCACCCCTCCACTTT. The chain carries TRBV5-4 and TRBJ1-6; the D is unclear. The CDR3 loop spans 12 amino acids. V was shortened by 1 base and J by 7 bases, with 3 bases between the two germline ends. The germline gives CDR1 SGHNT, CDR2 YYREEE (reference sequence).

The chain combines TRBV5-4 with TRBJ2-1; no reliable D call. In germline, CDR1 is SGHNT, CDR2 YYREEE (reference sequence). V was trimmed by 4 bases and J by 0 bases, leaving 14 bases between them. The CDR3 is made up of 16 amino acids. The CDR3 DNA follows: TGTGCCAGCAGCCTAATAGAAACGAGCTCCTACAATGAGCAGTTCTTC. This encodes CASSLIETSSYNEQFF.

The chain employs TRBV5-4 and TRBJ2-7; 8 positions match TRBD2. The CDR3 is 17 residues long. Germline lookup yields CDR1 SGHNT and CDR2 YYREEE (reference sequence). J lost 5 bases, V lost 4 bases, and 17 bases had no gene match. DNA for the CDR3: TGTGCCAGCAGCCCCCGGGGAGGGCGGGGGGCCGGGGACGAGCAGTACTTC. Translated: CASSPRGGRGAGDEQYF. Based on the CDR3 plus reference TRBV5-4 and TRBJ2-7, the full variable domain is ETGVTQSPTHLIKTRGQQVTLRCSSQSGHNTVSWYQQALGQGPQFIFQYYREEENGRGNFPPRFSGLQFPNYSSELNVNALELDDSALYLCASSPRGGRGAGDEQYFGPGTRLTVT.

The chain employs TRBV4-1 and TRBJ2-6, with D unclear. V lost 4 bases and J 2 bases, leaving 15 bases between the germline ends. The CDR3 loop spans 17 amino acids. CDR1 is MGHRA, CDR2 YSYEKL, per germline. In DNA, the CDR3 is TGCGCCAGCAGCCTTCGAGGCGCGCAAGCTGGGGCCAACGTCCTGACTTTC. Its translation: CASSLRGAQAGANVLTF.

This clone has only one observation. The chain uses TRBV15 and TRBJ2-5; TRBD1 is a possible D gene (6 bases). The J call may be mistaken, given a closer DNA end match to TRBJ2-7. This CDR3 spans 12 amino acids. Germline V gene lookup returns CDR1 LNHNV and CDR2 YYDKDF (reference sequence). The CDR3 DNA follows: TGTGCCACCGGACAGAGCTCCTACGAGCAGTACTTC. Its protein is CATGQSSYEQYF.

The chain combines TRBV7-6 with TRBJ2-1; 12 positions match TRBD2. CDR1 and CDR2 from the germline V gene are SGHVS and FNYEAQ. The J segment lost 6 bases and the V segment lost 5 bases, leaving 8 bases of the junction unmatched. This CDR3 is built from 16 residues. In DNA, the CDR3 is TGTGCCAGCAGCCGCCGGCTAGCGGGGGGGGGCAATGAGCAGTTCTTC. It specifies CASSRRLAGGGNEQFF.

This clone came up once. This chain connects TRBV4-1 to TRBJ2-3; 7 bases match TRBD2. This CDR3 has 16 amino acids. Trimming cost V 4 bases and J 0 bases; bases outside gene matches: 7. CDR1 MGHRA and CDR2 YSYEKL come from the germline V gene. CDR3 nucleotides: TGCGCCAGCAGCCGAGATTTGGGGGGGAGCACAGATACGCAGTATTTT. Its protein product is CASSRDLGGSTDTQYF.

This chain joins TRBV5-5 and TRBJ2-1; perhaps TRBD2 as D (5 bases). Germline CDR1 SGHKS, CDR2 YYEKEE (reference sequence). Trimming shortened V by 4 bases and J by 7 bases, and 21 bases separated the two germline ends. This CDR3 is built from 16 residues. The CDR3 DNA sequence: TGTGCCAGCAGCCCTCTTAGCGACCAGCGAGGGAATGAGCAGTTCTTC. The encoded protein is CASSPLSDQRGNEQFF.

This clone was detected only a few times. The genes are TRBV5-6 and TRBJ1-1, with D unclear. Trimming stripped 1 base from V and 11 bases from J, with 12 bases between. Germline V CDR1 and CDR2: SGHDT, YYEEEE. This CDR3 contains 12 residues. The CDR3 spells CASSLSTGRAFF. In nucleotides, the CDR3 is TGTGCCAGCAGCTTGAGTACGGGGAGGGCTTTCTTT.

In this sample, this clone turned up once. This sequence joins TRBV19 and TRBJ1-5, with 8 positions matching TRBD1. The CDR3 extends over 15 amino acids. The germline V gene encodes CDR1 LNHDA and CDR2 SQIVND (reference sequence). V lost 6 bases, J lost 4 bases, and 8 bases stayed unmatched. CDR3 amino acids: CASRSYRGGNQPQHF. The DNA of the CDR3 is TGTGCCAGTAGATCCTACAGGGGGGGAAATCAGCCCCAGCATTTT.

The chain recombines TRBV28 with TRBJ1-4; D ambiguous. The CDR3 covers 13 residues. Germline CDR1 reads MDHEN; CDR2 reads SYDVKM. The germline V and J ends were trimmed by 8 bases and 8 bases, with 15 bases remaining between them. CDR3 region: CASEFRGQEKLFF. DNA for the CDR3: TGTGCCAGCGAGTTCAGAGGGCAAGAAAAACTGTTTTTT.

The chain recombines TRBV6-6 with TRBJ2-4, with 7 nucleotides matching TRBD2. Losses at the gene ends were 7 bases for V and 6 bases for J; bases not matched to a gene: 6. There are 13 residues in the CDR3. Germline V gives CDR1 MNHNY, CDR2 SVGAGI (reference sequence). For the CDR3, the DNA is TGTGCCAGCATAGGGGCGGGGGTAAACATTCAGTACTTC. Translation gives CASIGAGVNIQYF.

V gene TRBV11-3 combines with J gene TRBJ2-2; 12 bases map to TRBD2. The germline V gene has CDR1 SGHNT and CDR2 YENEEA. With V trimmed by 4 bases and J by 3 bases, 12 bases remained unmatched. This CDR3 region has 19 residues. The CDR3 loop reads CASSSSSGGAKLYTGELFF. The DNA of the CDR3 is TGTGCCAGCAGCTCCTCTAGCGGGGGGGCTAAACTGTACACCGGGGAGCTGTTTTTT.

This chain uses TRBV9 with TRBJ2-7, with D maybe TRBD1 (7 bases). This CDR3 is built from 14 residues. The V end lost 0 bases, the J end lost 4 bases, and 11 bases lay between the germline ends. Germline assignment: CDR1 SGDLS and CDR2 YYNGEE. The CDR3 DNA follows: TGTGCCAGCAGCGTAGGCGGGACAGCTTACGAGCAGTACTTC. Amino acid sequence: CASSVGGTAYEQYF.

The V and J genes are TRBV7-2 and TRBJ2-5, with 7 positions matching TRBD1. This CDR3 is 13 amino acids long. Germline CDR1 SGHTA, CDR2 FQGNSA. The V segment lost 2 bases and the J segment 5 bases; nucleotides outside the gene matches: 2. The CDR3 nucleotides are TGTGCCAGCAGCTTAAGGGGGCGGGAGACCCAGTACTTC. Translating gives CASSLRGRETQYF.

The CDR3 DNA reads as TGCGCCAGCAGCTTAGTCTCTAGCGGGGGCCCCAATGAGCAGTTCTTC. Translating it yields CASSLVSSGGPNEQFF. The chain employs TRBV5-1 and TRBJ2-1; 10 nucleotides match TRBD2. V lost 2 bases to trimming and J lost 6 bases; unmatched junction nucleotides: 8. The CDR3 is made up of 16 amino acids. CDR1 and CDR2 from the germline V gene are SGHRS and YFSETQ.

V and J are TRBV4-2 and TRBJ1-5, with D tentatively TRBD1 (6 bases). Per germline, CDR1 LGHNA and CDR2 YNFKEQ. The CDR3 consists of 15 residues. V was pared by 0 bases and J by 4 bases, with 10 bases between. Here the CDR3 DNA reads TGTGCCAGCAGCCAAGAAGGGGGTCGTAATCAGCCCCAGCATTTT. Translated, it gives CASSQEGGRNQPQHF.

V and J are TRBV28 and TRBJ2-1, with TRBD2 identical over 9 bases. In germline, CDR1 is MDHEN, CDR2 SYDVKM. CDR3 length: 17 residues. V lost 8 bases, J lost 0 bases, and 11 bases stayed unmatched. CDR3 in amino acids: CASHTGGRGGSYNEQFF. In nucleotides, the CDR3 is TGTGCCAGCCACACGGGGGGGCGGGGGGGCTCCTACAATGAGCAGTTCTTC.

This sequence joins TRBV18 and TRBJ2-3; TRBD2 is a possible D gene (5 bases). V lost 2 bases and J 2 bases, leaving 23 bases between the germline ends. Germline CDR1 KGHSH, CDR2 LQKENI. The CDR3 length is 19 residues. Written as DNA, the CDR3 is TGTGCCAGCTCACCAGGGCTAGCTCCGTGGAGGCTAACCACAGATACGCAGTATTTT. Translated: CASSPGLAPWRLTTDTQYF.

The rearrangement links TRBV4-2 to TRBJ2-5; 7 bases are a match to TRBD1. In germline, CDR1 is LGHNA, CDR2 YNFKEQ. The CDR3 sequence is 14 residues long. V lost 4 bases to trimming and J lost 4 bases; unmatched junction nucleotides: 6. CDR3 DNA sequence: TGTGCCAGCAGCCTAGGGACAGCCCCAGAGACCCAGTACTTC. Its translation: CASSLGTAPETQYF.

This clone was seen once. The CDR3 DNA is TGTGCCAGCAGCTCCGGGACAGGGGCCTACGAGCAGTACTTC. Its protein product is CASSSGTGAYEQYF. The chain recombines TRBV2 with TRBJ2-7, with 10 bases aligning to TRBD1. V was pared by 6 bases and J by 2 bases, with 4 bases of the junction left unmatched. Germline assignment: CDR1 SNHLY and CDR2 FYNNEI. The CDR3 contains 14 residues.